The 29 T cell receptor beta chains below come from one sample, sequenced in a study of naive and memory T cell subsets. An equimolar mix of two oligonucleotides served as the beta constant-region primer for TRBC1 and TRBC2. Four rounds of PCR amplified the ligated cDNA using nested alpha and beta constant-region primers plus SP2. TCRdb re-called the UMI-ligation and nested PCR reads with MiXCR, one entry per CDR3 protein. The table shows over 65,000 distinct CDR3 sequences, with 9% occurring only once. The source material was naive CD8+ T cells from blood. The source of these receptors is a human donor in good health.

This clonotype was counted ten times or more. The chain employs TRBV27 and TRBJ2-1; D may match TRBD1 or TRBD2 (5 bases each). V gave up 5 bases and J gave up 4 bases, with 12 bases separating them. The CDR3 is 14 residues long. Germline-derived CDR1 and CDR2 are MNHEY and SMNVEV (reference sequence). The CDR3 sequence: CASSTRWGYNEQFF. The CDR3 nucleotides are TGTGCCAGCAGTACCCGTTGGGGGTACAATGAGCAGTTCTTC.

The V call is TRBV5-6, the J call TRBJ1-4, with TRBD1 matching over 8 bases. The CDR3 runs to 14 residues. The trim removed 5 bases at V and 7 bases at J, leaving 7 bases unmatched. Germline CDR1 and CDR2: SGHDT and YYEEEE. This CDR3 is CASSNRGGSEKLFF. The CDR3 bases are TGTGCCAGCAGTAACAGGGGGGGAAGTGAAAAACTGTTTTTT.

This chain connects TRBV27 to TRBJ2-7, with a weak D call TRBD2 (7 bases). This CDR3 comprises 13 residues. The germline CDR1 and CDR2 sequences are MNHEY and SMNVEV (reference sequence). Trimming stripped 4 bases from V and 6 bases from J, with 13 bases between. As DNA, the CDR3 is TGTGCCAGCAGTTCTGGGGGGGGGCGCGAGCAGTACTTC. It is translated as CASSSGGGREQYF.

This clonotype was seen only a few times. This rearrangement joins TRBV4-2 to TRBJ2-2; 9 bases are shared with TRBD1. The V and J ends lost 4 bases and 3 bases, in that order; junction bases with no gene match: 6. Germline V gene sequence: CDR1 LGHNA, CDR2 YNFKEQ. This CDR3 spans 16 amino acids. The CDR3 DNA follows: TGTGCCAGCAGCCCAAACAGGGGGCTGGACACCGGGGAGCTGTTTTTT. It is translated as CASSPNRGLDTGELFF.

This clonotype showed up many times. This sequence joins TRBV20-1 and TRBJ2-5; 7 bases map to TRBD2. The germline V gene has CDR1 DFQATT and CDR2 SNEGSKA (reference sequence). The CDR3 is made up of 16 amino acids. Trimming cost V 3 bases and J 5 bases; bases outside gene matches: 15. CDR3 amino acids: CSASNIEGGPGETQYF. CDR3 DNA: TGCAGTGCTAGTAACATCGAGGGAGGGCCGGGGGAGACCCAGTACTTC.

Ten or more counts support this clonotype. This sequence joins TRBV7-9 and TRBJ2-2; either TRBD1 or TRBD2 may supply D (6 bases each). The V end was cut by 3 bases, the J end by 1 base, with 15 bases between. The CDR3 has 17 amino acids. Germline-derived CDR1 and CDR2 are SEHNR and FQNEAQ (reference sequence). CDR3: CASSFTRGGMNTGELFF. In nucleotides, the CDR3 is TGTGCCAGCAGCTTTACCAGGGGCGGGATGAACACCGGGGAGCTGTTTTTT. Drawing the rest from reference TRBV7-9 and TRBJ2-2, the complete variable domain is DTGVSQNPRHKITKRGQNVTFRCDPISEHNRLYWYRQTLGQGPEFLTYFQNEAQLEKSRLLSDRFSAERPKGSFSTLEIQRTEQGDSAMYLCASSFTRGGMNTGELFFGEGSRLTVL.

This clonotype occurred a few times. This chain joins TRBV5-1 and TRBJ2-7, with TRBD2 matching over 8 bases. V shed 5 bases and J 5 bases; nucleotides not matched to a gene: 6. This CDR3 has 13 amino acids. Germline CDR1 SGHRS, CDR2 YFSETQ. DNA for the CDR3: TGCGCCAGCAGATGGACTAGCAGCAACGAGCAGTACTTC. The encoded protein is CASRWTSSNEQYF.

This clonotype was seen many times. The DNA for the CDR3 is TGTGCCAGCATTTCCAGCGGGAGGGATGAAGTGACAGATACGCAGTATTTT. It encodes CASISSGRDEVTDTQYF. This chain links TRBV6-6 with TRBJ2-3, with 10 bases lining up with TRBD2. This CDR3 spans 17 amino acids. Germline CDR1 reads MNHNY; CDR2 reads SVGAGI (reference sequence). The J segment lost 3 bases and the V segment lost 7 bases, leaving 13 bases of the junction unmatched.

The V gene is TRBV4-1, the J gene TRBJ2-7; TRBD2 matches at 12 bases. Unmatched junction bases numbered 5, after V lost 4 bases and J lost 1 base. Looked up from germline, CDR1 is MGHRA and CDR2 is YSYEKL. This CDR3 comprises 16 residues. In DNA form, the CDR3 reads TGCGCCAGCAGCCGATCCGGACTAGCGGGATCCTACGAGCAGTACTTC. This translates into CASSRSGLAGSYEQYF.

The V gene is TRBV5-5, the J gene TRBJ2-6, with D perhaps TRBD1 (6 bases). Per the germline V gene, CDR1 is SGHKS and CDR2 is YYEKEE (reference sequence). V was pared by 1 base and J by 0 bases, with 17 bases between. This CDR3 is built from 19 residues. The DNA of the CDR3 is TGTGCCAGCAGCTTGCGGCCCGGGACACCGAGCTCTGGGGCCAACGTCCTGACTTTC. This encodes CASSLRPGTPSSGANVLTF.

The V and J genes are TRBV11-1 and TRBJ2-2; 9 bases match TRBD1. V was clipped by 5 bases and J by 2 bases; unmatched bases: 12. The germline V gene has CDR1 SGHAT and CDR2 FQDESV (reference sequence). The CDR3 runs to 18 residues. The CDR3 protein is CASSHLDRGPKNTGELFF. CDR3 coding DNA: TGTGCCAGCAGCCACCTGGACAGGGGCCCAAAAAACACCGGGGAGCTGTTTTTT.

The sample holds many counts of this clonotype. This chain connects TRBV29-1 to TRBJ2-4, with 10 bases that match TRBD1. From germline, CDR1 is SQVTM and CDR2 ANQGSEA. V dropped 4 bases and J dropped 2; count of bases not matched to a gene: 2. The CDR3 runs 14 residues. The CDR3 coding sequence is TGCAGCGTTGCGGGACAGGGGTCCAAAAACATTCAGTACTTC. Translated, it gives CSVAGQGSKNIQYF. The entire variable domain, with the rest obtained from reference TRBV29-1 and TRBJ2-4, is as follows: SAVISQKPSRDICQRGTSLTIQCQVDSQVTMMFWYRQQPGQSLTLIATANQGSEATYESGFVIDKFPISRPNLTFSTLTVSNMSPEDSSIYLCSVAGQGSKNIQYFGAGTRLSVL.

CDR3 nucleotide sequence: TGTGCCAGCAGCCCGGGGACAACTGAAGCTTTCTTT. Translation gives CASSPGTTEAFF. The chain carries TRBV7-9 and TRBJ1-1, with D possibly being TRBD1 (6 bases). Germline CDR1 is SEHNR and CDR2 is FQNEAQ (reference sequence). The germline V and J ends were trimmed by 5 bases and 5 bases, with 9 bases remaining between them. The length of the CDR3 is 12 residues.

This clonotype was counted at least ten times. The gene calls are TRBV15 and TRBJ1-6; perhaps TRBD1 as D (5 bases). The germline V gene encodes CDR1 LNHNV and CDR2 YYDKDF (reference sequence). The V end was cut by 0 bases, the J end by 5 bases, with 11 bases between. The CDR3 is made up of 16 amino acids. The CDR3 DNA is TGTGCCACCAGCAGAGATCGGACAATCAATAATTCACCCCTCCACTTT. This gives the protein CATSRDRTINNSPLHF.

Only a few counts were recorded for this clonotype. This chain connects TRBV4-1 to TRBJ2-3; D gene unclear. V shed 2 bases and J shed 4 bases, with 19 bases lying between them. Germline loops: CDR1 MGHRA, CDR2 YSYEKL. CDR3 size: 17 residues. DNA for the CDR3: TGCGCCAGCAGCCAAAGAGTTTATGGAGATGGGTCAGATACGCAGTATTTT. This gives the protein CASSQRVYGDGSDTQYF.

The table lists this clonotype with a few counts. The genes are TRBV7-8 and TRBJ2-1; 7 bases map to TRBD1. The CDR3 is made up of 14 amino acids. The junction had 9 bases not matched to a gene; V was cut back by 8 bases and J by 5 bases. Germline assignment: CDR1 SGHVS and CDR2 FQNEAQ. The DNA of the CDR3 is TGTGCCAGCGGACCCGGGACAGCAGACAATGAGCAGTTCTTC. It translates to CASGPGTADNEQFF.

The V gene is TRBV6-5, the J gene TRBJ2-5; tentative D call: TRBD2 (6 bases). V was pared by 10 bases and J by 10 bases, with 31 bases between. Germline V gene lookup returns CDR1 MNHEY and CDR2 SVGAGI. The CDR3 is made up of 16 amino acids. The CDR3 DNA is TGTGCCACCCTCCGTGGGGGACTGTGCATGCCTAGGGGCCAGTACTTC. It is translated as CATLRGGLCMPRGQYF.

The V gene is TRBV24-1, the J gene TRBJ2-1, with D possibly matching TRBD2 (6 bases). The V gene's germline CDR1 is KGHDR and CDR2 SFDVKD. The CDR3 contains 18 residues. Trimming removed 7 bases at V and 8 bases at J, with 29 bases between. CDR3 region: CATSPRGVSGRLGDEQFF. DNA for the CDR3: TGTGCCACCAGCCCGCGAGGGGTTAGCGGCAGACTTGGCGATGAGCAGTTCTTC.

This clonotype was seen a few times. V and J are TRBV5-6 and TRBJ2-1; 9 positions agree with TRBD2. The CDR3 consists of 13 residues. V was clipped by 2 bases and J by 8 bases; unmatched bases: 2. Germline lookup yields CDR1 SGHDT and CDR2 YYEEEE. In nucleotides, the CDR3 is TGTGCCAGCAGCTTTAGCGGGAGCCATGAGCAGTTCTTC. Translating it yields CASSFSGSHEQFF.

CDR3 nucleotides: TGTGCCAGCATTTTACCGGGACTAGCGGAGGACTACAATGAGCAGTTCTTC. Translating gives CASILPGLAEDYNEQFF. V is TRBV2 and J is TRBJ2-1; TRBD2 matches at 11 bases. Trimming took 7 bases from V and 3 from J; bases not matched to a gene: 11. The CDR3 runs to 17 residues. Germline V gene sequence: CDR1 SNHLY, CDR2 FYNNEI. Full variable domain (missing parts from reference TRBV2 and TRBJ2-1): EPEVTQTPSHQVTQMGQEVILRCVPISNHLYFYWYRQILGQKVEFLVSFYNNEISEKSEIFDDQFSVERPDGSNFTLKIRSTKLEDSAMYFCASILPGLAEDYNEQFFGPGTRLTVL.

This clonotype was detected many times. The J gene is TRBJ2-1, the V gene TRBV25-1, with TRBD2 identical over 7 bases. Per the germline V gene, CDR1 is MGHDK and CDR2 is SYGVNS. The J segment lost 3 bases and the V segment lost 4 bases, leaving 9 bases of the junction unmatched. The CDR3 covers 16 residues. CDR3 amino acids: CASSGVAGAFYNEQFF. In DNA, the CDR3 is TGTGCCAGCAGTGGAGTAGCGGGCGCGTTCTACAATGAGCAGTTCTTC.

This clonotype was seen a handful of times. The gene calls are TRBV27 and TRBJ2-7, with 8 bases lining up with TRBD2. V shed 6 bases, J shed 5 bases, and the junction held 9 bases outside the gene matches. CDR3 length equals 14 residues. CDR1 and CDR2 (germline): MNHEY, SMNVEV (reference sequence). The CDR3 loop reads CASSPGTRLNEQYF. DNA of the CDR3: TGTGCCAGCAGCCCGGGGACTAGGCTCAACGAGCAGTACTTC.

The V gene is TRBV10-2, the J gene TRBJ2-1; 11 bases map to TRBD2. Germline values: CDR1 WSHSY, CDR2 SAAADI. This CDR3 region has 17 residues. Unmatched junction bases numbered 7, after V lost 3 bases and J lost 3 bases. The CDR3 sequence: CASSDPQTSGIYNEQFF. The CDR3 nucleotides are TGCGCCAGCAGTGACCCCCAGACTAGCGGGATCTACAATGAGCAGTTCTTC.

There are a few counts of this clonotype. The V and J genes are TRBV29-1 and TRBJ2-1, with TRBD1 matching over 12 bases. With V trimmed by 3 bases and J by 0 bases, 6 bases remained unmatched. This CDR3 has 17 residues. Germline V lookup: CDR1 SQVTM, CDR2 ANQGSEA. CDR3 sequence: CSVEGTGGWSSYNEQFF. DNA of the CDR3: TGCAGCGTTGAGGGGACAGGGGGCTGGAGCTCCTACAATGAGCAGTTCTTC.

The chain employs TRBV4-1 and TRBJ2-3, with 11 bases matching TRBD2. Germline CDR1 MGHRA, CDR2 YSYEKL. The CDR3 length is 16 residues. The junction had 6 bases not matched to a gene; V was cut back by 4 bases and J by 3 bases. CDR3 protein: CASSRNSGRDTDTQYF. The CDR3 DNA is TGCGCCAGCAGCCGAAATAGCGGGAGGGATACAGATACGCAGTATTTT.

The chain employs TRBV4-3 and TRBJ1-1; D is unresolved. This CDR3 has 15 amino acids. V was clipped by 0 bases and J by 8 bases, with 16 bases between them. Germline V gene lookup returns CDR1 LGHNA and CDR2 YSLEER. The CDR3 protein is CASSQDRGGYLEAFF. CDR3 in DNA: TGCGCCAGCAGCCAAGATAGAGGAGGGTATCTGGAAGCTTTCTTT.

V is TRBV5-1 and J is TRBJ2-4; D ambiguous. The CDR3 has 16 residues. From germline, CDR1 is SGHRS and CDR2 YFSETQ. Between the trimmed V and J ends, which lost 0 bases and 0 bases, there was a span of 10 bases. CDR3 protein: CASSLVAAIAKNIQYF. The DNA for the CDR3 is TGCGCCAGCAGCTTGGTGGCAGCCATAGCCAAAAACATTCAGTACTTC.

This clonotype was detected many times. The rearrangement joins TRBV7-9 to TRBJ2-1, with 11 bases matching TRBD2. CDR3 length equals 15 residues. The V gene's germline CDR1 is SEHNR and CDR2 FQNEAQ (reference sequence). The J segment lost 3 bases and the V segment lost 5 bases, leaving 3 bases of the junction unmatched. The CDR3 is CASSVGTSGYNEQFF. The CDR3 region has the DNA TGTGCCAGCAGCGTCGGGACTAGCGGCTACAATGAGCAGTTCTTC.

The table lists this clonotype with a few counts. The chain's CDR3 is CASIKPEGAITGELFF. The CDR3 DNA reads as TGTGCCAGCATAAAACCCGAGGGGGCAATCACCGGGGAGCTGTTTTTT. This chain uses TRBV7-9 with TRBJ2-2; 7 nucleotides match TRBD1. Germline trimming cut 7 bases from V and 4 bases from J; bases unmatched to any gene: 12. Germline V gene lookup returns CDR1 SEHNR and CDR2 FQNEAQ (reference sequence). The CDR3 consists of 16 residues.